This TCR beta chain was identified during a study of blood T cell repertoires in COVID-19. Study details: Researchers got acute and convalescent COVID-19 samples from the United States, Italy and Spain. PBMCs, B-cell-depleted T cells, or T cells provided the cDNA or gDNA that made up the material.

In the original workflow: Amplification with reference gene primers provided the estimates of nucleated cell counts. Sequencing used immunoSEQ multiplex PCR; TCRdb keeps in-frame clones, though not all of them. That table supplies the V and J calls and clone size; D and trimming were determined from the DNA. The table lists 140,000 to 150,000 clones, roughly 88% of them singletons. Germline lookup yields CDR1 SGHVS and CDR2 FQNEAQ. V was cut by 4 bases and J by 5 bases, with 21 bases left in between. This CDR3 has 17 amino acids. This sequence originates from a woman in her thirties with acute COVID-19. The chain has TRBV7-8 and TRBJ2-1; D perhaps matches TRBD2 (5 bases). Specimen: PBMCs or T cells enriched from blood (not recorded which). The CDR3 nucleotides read TGTGCCAGCAGCTCGACCTGGGGAGACCGATTTGACAATGAGCAGTTCTTC. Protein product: CASSSTWGDRFDNEQFF.